The 9 T cell receptor beta chains in this list originate from one sample, sequenced in a study of blood T cell repertoires in COVID-19 (dated by TCRdb to 2019 to 2021). The library was produced with the immunoSEQ multiplex PCR assay. TCRdb re-hosts the immuneACCESS table, in-frame sequences only. Its copies lack some clones; in the studies checked, an unresolved V gene accounts for under half of them, and the cause for the rest is not known. This sample comprises some 31,000 clones, roughly 92% of them detected only once. 4% to 6.5% of the sample belongs to the ten largest clones. The material sequenced was peripheral blood. The receptors come from a human donor in a cohort sampled during active COVID-19.

J is TRBJ2-7 and V is TRBV4-1; TRBD2 agrees at 8 bases. V trimming: 4 bases; J trimming: 6 bases; junction bases outside the gene matches: 5. The CDR3 sequence is 13 residues long. Germline V gene data show CDR1 as MGHRA and CDR2 as YSYEKL. The CDR3 DNA reads TGCGCCAGCAGCCCAAGGACTAGCCCCGAGCAGTACTTC. It encodes CASSPRTSPEQYF.

The J gene is TRBJ1-2, the V gene TRBV19, with D possibly matching TRBD1 (5 bases). Trimming took 3 bases from V and 7 from J, leaving 12 bases between them. This CDR3 is built from 13 residues. The germline gives CDR1 LNHDA, CDR2 SQIVND (reference sequence). The CDR3 loop reads CASSILSGAGYTF. The CDR3 bases are TGTGCCAGTAGTATTTTGTCTGGGGCTGGCTACACCTTC.

This rearrangement joins TRBV7-2 to TRBJ1-3, with D unresolved. This CDR3 is 16 amino acids long. Germline V CDR1 and CDR2: SGHTA, FQGNSA. V gave up 5 bases and J gave up 4 bases, with 18 bases separating them. CDR3 DNA: TGTGCCAGCAGCCGGGTCGGAACGTCCACAGGAAACACCATATATTTT. Residues: CASSRVGTSTGNTIYF.

On this clone: Relative to the germline gene, one junction end is altered; a read error may explain this. The chain has TRBV7-7 and TRBJ2-3; 8 bases map to TRBD2. CDR1 and CDR2 from the germline V gene are SSHAT and FNYEAQ (reference sequence). The CDR3 has 18 amino acids. This chain's CDR3 is CASSLGPKAGVGTDTQYF. The CDR3 nucleotides read TGTGCTAGCAGCTTAGGCCCTAAAGCGGGAGTGGGTACAGATACGCAGTATTTT.

The J gene is TRBJ2-7, the V gene TRBV29-1, with D perhaps TRBD1 (6 bases). The germline V gene has CDR1 SQVTM and CDR2 ANQGSEA. With 2 bases removed from V and 3 bases from J, the gap between germline ends came to 29 bases. CDR3 size: 19 residues. CDR3 sequence reads: CSVELSPNLQGIPYYEQYF. The CDR3 DNA reads TGCAGCGTTGAATTGAGCCCCAACTTACAGGGTATTCCCTACTACGAGCAGTACTTC.

CDR3 amino acids: CASSRDSLNQPQHF. For the CDR3, the DNA is TGTGCCAGCAGCCGGGACAGCCTAAATCAGCCCCAGCATTTT. The chain is built from TRBV28 and TRBJ1-5, with TRBD1 matching over 7 bases. The V gene end was trimmed by 6 bases and the J gene end by 4 bases; junction bases not matched to a gene: 6. From germline, CDR1 is MDHEN and CDR2 SYDVKM. The CDR3 extends over 14 amino acids.

The CDR3 reads CASSLNEVYTIYF. CDR3 DNA: TGTGCCAGCAGCCTGAACGAGGTGTACACCATATATTTT. This sequence joins TRBV7-9 and TRBJ1-3, with D unresolved. From germline, CDR1 is SEHNR and CDR2 FQNEAQ (reference sequence). V dropped 5 bases and J dropped 8 bases, with 13 bases sitting between them. CDR3 length: 13 amino acids.

The genes are TRBV5-5 and TRBJ1-4; D remains ambiguous. Germline lookup yields CDR1 SGHKS and CDR2 YYEKEE (reference sequence). Deletions cut 1 base from V and 3 bases from J, with 7 bases between. CDR3 size: 14 residues. This CDR3 reads CASSLLTPNEKLFF. The CDR3 DNA follows: TGTGCCAGCAGCTTGTTGACACCTAATGAAAAACTGTTTTTT.

This sequence joins TRBV27 and TRBJ1-1; D might be TRBD1 (5 bases). The CDR3 contains 13 residues. V was pared by 6 bases and J by 3 bases, with 11 bases between. CDR1 MNHEY and CDR2 SMNVEV come from the germline V gene (reference sequence). CDR3 DNA sequence: TGTGCCAGCAGCTGGGGGGAGTACACTGAAGCTTTCTTT. Translating gives CASSWGEYTEAFF.